The following is a T cell receptor beta chain sequence with its context. Germline values: CDR1 MDHEN, CDR2 SYDVKM. This CDR3 region has 11 residues. V was pared by 7 bases and J by 13 bases, with 7 bases of the junction left unmatched. These data come from a study of shared clonotypes between healthy human individuals. Study background: Three CD4 naive, three CD4 memory, two CD8 naive and one CD8 memory plate were used per donor.

Sequencing was performed with immunoSEQ multiplex PCR; in TCRdb, only in-frame clones are kept and a portion is missing. Here the sample spans fewer than 3 million clones, about 90% being singletons. Specimen: naive CD4+ T cells from PBMCs. The sample's subset: CD45RA+ positively selected. The gene calls are TRBV28 and TRBJ2-3; 8 bases match TRBD1. The sequence was obtained from a man between 18 and 35 years old in good health. Some clones in this sample may be carry-over from other donors' samples. The CDR3 sequence is CASTYRGVEYF. The CDR3 region has the DNA TGTGCCAGCACCTACAGGGGGGTGGAGTATTTT.